Presented here are 13 T cell receptor beta chains from one specimen sequenced in a study of T cell changes during pregnancy in multiple sclerosis. The data were produced by immunoSEQ multiplex PCR, yet TCRdb's version contains in-frame clones alone and is incomplete. Found here are tens of thousands of clones, just under 95% of them singletons; the top ten hold 0.7% to 1%. Here the sequenced sample was peripheral blood, taken in the third trimester of pregnancy. The receptors derive from a female donor with multiple sclerosis, enrolled in a pregnancy study.

The rearrangement uses TRBV6-1 and TRBJ1-5; no clear D. Germline V gene lookup returns CDR1 MNHNS and CDR2 SASEGT. V was trimmed by 3 bases and J by 1 base, leaving 10 bases between them. The CDR3 is 15 amino acids. As DNA, the CDR3 is TGTGCCAGCAGTGATTTGGGCGGGAGCAATCAGCCCCAGCATTTT. Amino acid sequence: CASSDLGGSNQPQHF.

The CDR3 reads CASRGGLAKNNEQFF. For the CDR3, the DNA is TGTGCCAGTAGGGGAGGACTAGCCAAGAACAATGAGCAGTTCTTC. The rearrangement links TRBV19 to TRBJ2-1; 8 bases line up with TRBD2. The CDR3 loop spans 15 amino acids. Germline V lookup: CDR1 LNHDA, CDR2 SQIVND (reference sequence). Trimming cost V 6 bases and J 5 bases; bases outside gene matches: 9. The full variable domain, completed using reference TRBV19 and TRBJ2-1, is DGGITQSPKYLFRKEGQNVTLSCEQNLNHDAMYWYRQDPGQGLRLIYYSQIVNDFQKGDIAEGYSVSREKKESFPLTVTSAQKNPTAFYLCASRGGLAKNNEQFFGPGTRLTVL.

V gene TRBV4-2 combines with J gene TRBJ2-3; the match to TRBD1 covers 7 bases. Trimming took 3 bases from V and 2 from J; bases not matched to a gene: 23. The CDR3 is made up of 21 amino acids. Germline V CDR1 and CDR2: LGHNA, YNFKEQ. CDR3 sequence reads: CASSHDGQVRAEVFATDTQYF. For the CDR3, the DNA is TGTGCCAGCAGCCACGACGGACAGGTCCGAGCCGAGGTATTCGCCACAGATACGCAGTATTTT.

V gene TRBV5-5 combines with J gene TRBJ1-2; 8 bases match TRBD1. This CDR3 is built from 17 residues. V lost 2 bases to trimming and J lost 2 bases; unmatched junction nucleotides: 11. In germline, CDR1 is SGHKS, CDR2 YYEKEE (reference sequence). The CDR3 DNA reads TGTGCCAGCAGCTTTGCTCGAGGGCGGACAGGGAACTATGGCTACACCTTC. This encodes CASSFARGRTGNYGYTF. Complete variable domain (other parts from reference TRBV5-5 and TRBJ1-2): DAGVTQSPTHLIKTRGQQVTLRCSPISGHKSVSWYQQVLGQGPQFIFQYYEKEERGRGNFPDRFSARQFPNYSSELNVNALLLGDSALYLCASSFARGRTGNYGYTFGSGTRLTVV.

V gene TRBV25-1 combines with J gene TRBJ2-2, with 8 bases identical to TRBD1. Losses at the gene ends were 1 base for V and 4 bases for J; bases not matched to a gene: 5. The CDR3 length is 16 residues. Germline CDR1 MGHDK, CDR2 SYGVNS. In DNA form, the CDR3 reads TGTGCCAGCAGTGAATTTCTCCAGGGGGCCACCGGGGAGCTGTTTTTT. Translation: CASSEFLQGATGELFF.

J is TRBJ2-4 and V is TRBV27, with unresolved D. The CDR3 spans 14 residues. Trimming removed 4 bases from V and 0 bases from J, with 7 bases in between. CDR1 and CDR2 (germline): MNHEY, SMNVEV (reference sequence). CDR3 bases: TGTGCCAGCAGTTCCGGGTTAGCCAAAAACATTCAGTACTTC. As protein: CASSSGLAKNIQYF.

The genes are TRBV28 and TRBJ1-1, with D possibly matching TRBD1 (5 bases). Trimming stripped 6 bases from V and 6 bases from J, with 17 bases between. Germline CDR1 MDHEN, CDR2 SYDVKM. This CDR3 is built from 14 residues. Here the CDR3 reads CASSDQGLGPEAFF. CDR3 coding DNA: TGTGCCAGCAGCGATCAGGGTTTGGGCCCTGAAGCTTTCTTT.

The rearrangement uses TRBV10-2 and TRBJ1-3, with 7 bases identical to TRBD1. This CDR3 comprises 14 residues. The germline CDR1 and CDR2 sequences are WSHSY and SAAADI. V shed 5 bases, J shed 2 bases, and the junction held 3 bases outside the gene matches. The CDR3 loop reads CASSPGTAGNTIYF. DNA for the CDR3: TGCGCCAGCAGTCCTGGGACAGCTGGAAACACCATATATTTT.

The chain links TRBV18 to TRBJ1-2, with D tentatively TRBD1 (5 bases). The ends were cut back, 3 bases at V and 5 bases at J, with 10 bases in the middle. Per the germline V gene, CDR1 is KGHSH and CDR2 is LQKENI. This CDR3 is 13 amino acids long. The CDR3 is CASSPGLRYGYTF. As DNA, the CDR3 is TGTGCCAGCTCACCGGGACTCCGGTATGGCTACACCTTC.

This chain links TRBV4-3 with TRBJ2-1, with D unclear. Between the trimmed V and J ends, which lost 0 bases and 6 bases, there was a span of 12 bases. The germline V gene encodes CDR1 LGHNA and CDR2 YSLEER. The CDR3 extends over 15 amino acids. The CDR3 reads CASSQDGRASNEQFF. The CDR3 coding sequence is TGCGCCAGCAGCCAAGATGGGCGTGCAAGCAATGAGCAGTTCTTC.

V usage is TRBV27 and J usage is TRBJ1-1; 8 bases align to TRBD1. The V gene end was trimmed by 6 bases and the J gene end by 11 bases; junction bases not matched to a gene: 8. The CDR3 covers 12 residues. CDR1 and CDR2 (germline): MNHEY, SMNVEV (reference sequence). The CDR3 nucleotides are TGTGCCAGCAGGGGACAGGCCTTGAAGGCTTTCTTT. Translated: CASRGQALKAFF.

This clone has a single count. This chain connects TRBV5-1 to TRBJ2-1; 11 bases are a match to TRBD2. The CDR3 runs to 17 residues. The J segment lost 7 bases and the V segment lost 3 bases, leaving 12 bases of the junction unmatched. CDR1 and CDR2 from the germline V gene are SGHRS and YFSETQ. CDR3 DNA: TGCGCCAGCAGCTCTCCGCTACTAGCGGGAGAACAAAATGAGCAGTTCTTC. Its protein product is CASSSPLLAGEQNEQFF.

The genes are TRBV30 and TRBJ1-2; possible D gene TRBD1, 6 bases. The V gene lost 3 bases and the J gene lost 1 base, with 15 bases spanning the gap. This CDR3 spans 15 amino acids. The V gene's germline CDR1 is GTSNPN and CDR2 SVGIG (reference sequence). The CDR3 nucleotides read TGTGCCTGGAGGCGAAGGGGGTCGGGTAACTATGGCTACACCTTC. Its protein product is CAWRRRGSGNYGYTF.